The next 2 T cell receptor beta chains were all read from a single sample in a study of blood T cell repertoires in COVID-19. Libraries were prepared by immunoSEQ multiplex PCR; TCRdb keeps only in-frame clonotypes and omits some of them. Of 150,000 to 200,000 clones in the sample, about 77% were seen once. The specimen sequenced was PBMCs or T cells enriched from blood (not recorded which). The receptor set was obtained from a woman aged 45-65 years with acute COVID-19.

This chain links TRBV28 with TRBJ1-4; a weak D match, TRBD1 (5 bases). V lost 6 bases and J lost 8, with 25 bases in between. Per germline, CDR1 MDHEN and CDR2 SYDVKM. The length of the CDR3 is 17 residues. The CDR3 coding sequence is TGTGCCAGCAGGGGCGGGGGGGAAGTCGGATTTAGCGAAAAACTGTTTTTT. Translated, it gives CASRGGGEVGFSEKLFF.

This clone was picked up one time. DNA of the CDR3: TGCGCCAGCAGCCAAGATCGCAGAGGGTCCGGGAGCTCCTATAATTCACCCCTCCACTTT. Its protein product is CASSQDRRGSGSSYNSPLHF. The chain uses TRBV4-1 and TRBJ1-6; no clear D gene. From germline, CDR1 is MGHRA and CDR2 YSYEKL. The V gene lost 0 bases and the J gene lost 0 bases, with 18 bases spanning the gap. The CDR3 consists of 20 residues.